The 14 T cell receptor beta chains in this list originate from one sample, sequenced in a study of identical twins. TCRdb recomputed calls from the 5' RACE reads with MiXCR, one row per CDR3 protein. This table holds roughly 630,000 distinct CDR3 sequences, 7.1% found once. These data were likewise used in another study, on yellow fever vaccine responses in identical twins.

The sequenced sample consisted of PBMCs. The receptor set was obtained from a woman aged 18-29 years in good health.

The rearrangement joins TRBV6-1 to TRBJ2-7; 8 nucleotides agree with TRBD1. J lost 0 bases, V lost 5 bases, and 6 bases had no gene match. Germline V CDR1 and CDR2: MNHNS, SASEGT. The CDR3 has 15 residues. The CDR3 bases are TGTGCCAGCAGTAGGCCTGGGACAGGCTCCTACGAGCAGTACTTC. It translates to CASSRPGTGSYEQYF.

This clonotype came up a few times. CDR3: CASSSGRSSGANVLTF. The CDR3 DNA reads as TGCGCCAGCAGCTCCGGACGGAGCTCTGGGGCCAACGTCCTGACTTTC. The rearrangement joins TRBV5-1 to TRBJ2-6; unclear D gene. The CDR3 spans 16 residues. Per germline, CDR1 SGHRS and CDR2 YFSETQ. V lost 3 bases to trimming and J lost 0 bases, with 10 bases between them.

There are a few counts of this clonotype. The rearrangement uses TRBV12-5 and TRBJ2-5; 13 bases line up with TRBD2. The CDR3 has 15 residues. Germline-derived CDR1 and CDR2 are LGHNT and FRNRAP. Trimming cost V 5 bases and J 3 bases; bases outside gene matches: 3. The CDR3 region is CASGLGLAGEETQYF. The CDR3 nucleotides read TGTGCTAGTGGTCTCGGACTAGCGGGGGAAGAGACCCAGTACTTC.

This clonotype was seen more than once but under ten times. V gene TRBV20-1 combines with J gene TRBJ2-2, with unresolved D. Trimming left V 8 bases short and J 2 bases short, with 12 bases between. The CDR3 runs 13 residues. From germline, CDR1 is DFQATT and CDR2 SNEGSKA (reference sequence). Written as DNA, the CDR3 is TGCAGTACTCTTTCACCCAACACCGGGGAGCTGTTTTTT. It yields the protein CSTLSPNTGELFF.

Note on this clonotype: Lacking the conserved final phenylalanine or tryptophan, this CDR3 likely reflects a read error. CDR3 nucleotide sequence: TGTGCCAGCAGCCCGGGGCTGAACTCCTGGGAGCTGTTTTGT. Protein: CASSPGLNSWELFC. The chain is built from TRBV5-6 and TRBJ2-2; D may match TRBD1 or TRBD2 (5 bases each). CDR3 length equals 14 residues. V was trimmed by 4 bases and J by 9 bases, leaving 16 bases between them. Germline loops: CDR1 SGHDT, CDR2 YYEEEE.

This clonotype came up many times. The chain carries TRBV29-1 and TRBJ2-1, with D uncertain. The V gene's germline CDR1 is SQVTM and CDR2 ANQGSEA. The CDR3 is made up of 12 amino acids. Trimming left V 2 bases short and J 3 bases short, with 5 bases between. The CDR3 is CSVEPDYNEQFF. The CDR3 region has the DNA TGCAGCGTTGAACCAGACTACAATGAGCAGTTCTTC.

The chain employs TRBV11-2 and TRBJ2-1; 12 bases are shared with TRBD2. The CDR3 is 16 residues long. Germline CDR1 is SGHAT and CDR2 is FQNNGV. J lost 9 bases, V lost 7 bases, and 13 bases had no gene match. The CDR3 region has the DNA TGTGCCAGCAACCGGGGACTAGCGGGCCCCATAGCTGAGCAGTTCTTC. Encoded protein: CASNRGLAGPIAEQFF. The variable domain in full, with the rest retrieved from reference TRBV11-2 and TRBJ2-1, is EAGVAQSPRYKIIEKRQSVAFWCNPISGHATLYWYQQILGQGPKLLIQFQNNGVVDDSQLPKDRFSAERLKGVDSTLKIQPAKLEDSAVYLCASNRGLAGPIAEQFFGPGTRLTVL.

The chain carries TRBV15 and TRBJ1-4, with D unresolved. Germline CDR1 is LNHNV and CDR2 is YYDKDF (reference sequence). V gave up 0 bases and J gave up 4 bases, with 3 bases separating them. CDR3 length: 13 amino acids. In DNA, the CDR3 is TGTGCCACCAGCAGAGACAATAATGAAAAACTGTTTTTT. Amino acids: CATSRDNNEKLFF.

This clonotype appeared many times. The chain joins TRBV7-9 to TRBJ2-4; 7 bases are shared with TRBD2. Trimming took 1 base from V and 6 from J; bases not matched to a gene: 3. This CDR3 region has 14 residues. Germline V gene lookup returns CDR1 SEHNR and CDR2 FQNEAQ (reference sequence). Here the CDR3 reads CASSLEASGNIQYF. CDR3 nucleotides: TGTGCCAGCAGCTTAGAGGCTAGCGGAAACATTCAGTACTTC.

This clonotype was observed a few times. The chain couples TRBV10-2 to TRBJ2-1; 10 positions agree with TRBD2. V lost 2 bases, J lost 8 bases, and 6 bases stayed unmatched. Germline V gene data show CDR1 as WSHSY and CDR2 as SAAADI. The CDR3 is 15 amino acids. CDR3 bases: TGCGCCAGCAGTGAGAGGTGGGGGACTAGCGATGAGCAGTTCTTC. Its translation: CASSERWGTSDEQFF.

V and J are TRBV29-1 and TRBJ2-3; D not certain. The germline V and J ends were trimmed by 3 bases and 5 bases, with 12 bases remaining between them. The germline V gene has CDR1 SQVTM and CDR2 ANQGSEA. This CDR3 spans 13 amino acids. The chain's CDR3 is CSVEGIGGDTQYF. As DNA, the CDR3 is TGCAGCGTTGAGGGCATAGGTGGAGATACGCAGTATTTT.

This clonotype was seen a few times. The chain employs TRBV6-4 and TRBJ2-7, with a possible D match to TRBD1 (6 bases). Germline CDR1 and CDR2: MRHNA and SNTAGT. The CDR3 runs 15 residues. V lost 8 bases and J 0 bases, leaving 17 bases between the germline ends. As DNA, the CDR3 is TGTGCCAGCGGCCGGTGGACAGCTACCTCCTACGAGCAGTACGTC. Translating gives CASGRWTATSYEQYV.

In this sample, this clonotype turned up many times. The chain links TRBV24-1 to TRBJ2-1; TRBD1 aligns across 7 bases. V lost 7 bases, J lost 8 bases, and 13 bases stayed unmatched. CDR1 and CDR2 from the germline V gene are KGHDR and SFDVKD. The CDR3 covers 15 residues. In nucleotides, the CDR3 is TGTGCCACCAGCCAAGAGACAGGGTATGGCTATGAGCAGTTCTTC. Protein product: CATSQETGYGYEQFF.

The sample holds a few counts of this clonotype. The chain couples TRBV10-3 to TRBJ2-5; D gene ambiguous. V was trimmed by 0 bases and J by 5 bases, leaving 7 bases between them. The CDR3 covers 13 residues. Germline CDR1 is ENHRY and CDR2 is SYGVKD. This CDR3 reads CAISESSLETQYF. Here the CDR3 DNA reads TGTGCCATCAGTGAGTCCAGTTTGGAGACCCAGTACTTC.